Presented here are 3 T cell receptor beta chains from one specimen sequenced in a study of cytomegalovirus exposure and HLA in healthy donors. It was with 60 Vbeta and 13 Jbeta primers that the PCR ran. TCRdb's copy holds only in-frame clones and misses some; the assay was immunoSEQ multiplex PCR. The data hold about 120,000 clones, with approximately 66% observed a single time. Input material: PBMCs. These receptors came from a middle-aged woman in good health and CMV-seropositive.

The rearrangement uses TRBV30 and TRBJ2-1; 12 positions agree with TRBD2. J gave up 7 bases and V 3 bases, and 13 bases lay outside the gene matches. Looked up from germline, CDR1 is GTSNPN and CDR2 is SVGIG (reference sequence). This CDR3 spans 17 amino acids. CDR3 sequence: CAWSVTRTSGVLNEQFF. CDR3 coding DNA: TGTGCCTGGAGCGTAACCCGGACTAGCGGGGTGCTGAATGAGCAGTTCTTC. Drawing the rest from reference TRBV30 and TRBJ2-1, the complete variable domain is SQTIHQWPATLVQPVGSPLSLECTVEGTSNPNLYWYRQAAGRGLQLLFYSVGIGQISSEVPQNLSASRPQDRQFILSSKKLLLSDSGFYLCAWSVTRTSGVLNEQFFGPGTRLTVL.

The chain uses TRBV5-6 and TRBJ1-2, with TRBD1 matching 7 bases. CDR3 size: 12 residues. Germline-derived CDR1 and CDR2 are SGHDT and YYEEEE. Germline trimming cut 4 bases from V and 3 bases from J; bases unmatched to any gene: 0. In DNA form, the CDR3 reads TGTGCCAGCAGCGGGACAGACTATGGCTACACCTTC. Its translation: CASSGTDYGYTF.

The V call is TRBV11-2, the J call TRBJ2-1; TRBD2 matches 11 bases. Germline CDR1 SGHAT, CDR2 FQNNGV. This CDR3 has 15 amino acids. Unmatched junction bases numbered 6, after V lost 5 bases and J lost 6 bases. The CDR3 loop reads CASSVTSGNLNEQFF. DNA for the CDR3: TGTGCCAGCAGCGTGACTAGCGGGAATCTCAATGAGCAGTTCTTC.